In this sample, the clone carrying this TCR beta chain turned up once. Its antigen is as yet unknown. Germline V CDR1 and CDR2: MDHEN, SYDVKM. CDR3 length equals 15 residues. With 6 bases removed from V and 4 bases from J, the gap between germline ends came to 16 bases. The data were obtained in a study of cytomegalovirus exposure and HLA in healthy donors. Overall study results and limits: As a later analysis showed, several of the most significant clusters appeared to be linked to common viral pathogens.

These donors, healthy bone marrow donors, were studied. PCR amplification relied on 60 Vbeta primers (plus 13 Jbeta primers). Here immunoSEQ multiplex PCR was the method, and the copy in TCRdb shows in-frame clones only, minus some. The data show over 70,000 clones, around three fifths seen once. This chain connects TRBV28 to TRBJ1-5; D might be TRBD1 (5 bases). The sequenced sample consisted of PBMCs. This TCR came from a woman in her fifties or sixties in good health and CMV-seropositive. CDR3 region: CASSPPEGPNQPQHF. Written as DNA, the CDR3 is TGTGCCAGCAGCCCACCGGAGGGGCCTAATCAGCCCCAGCATTTT.